Here is one TCR beta chain with its context. What this receptor recognizes is not known. Within one base of it there is no much larger clone, and no base qualities were kept. The data were taken from a study of blood T cell repertoires in COVID-19 (TCRdb year 2020). About the investigation overall: Samples from collaborators originated in the United States, Italy and Spain and spanned both the acute and convalescent phases of COVID-19. Subjects who had been exposed to COVID-19, were actively infected with it, or had recovered from it provided the deeply sampled blood TCRbeta repertoires that made up the dataset. HLA class I and class II types, where available, came from metadata supplied by the sample provider rather than from assay-based typing. Samples came from the ongoing ImmuneRACE study (first 160 participants) plus 1,254 subjects from 6 global collaborators. The repertoires were released in a freely available public database meant as a resource for research on the immune response to SARS-CoV-2. The prospective study material was composed of cDNA or gDNA derived from T cells, B-cell-depleted T cells, or PBMCs. A de-identified subject ID, COVID-19 status, age in years and sex were almost always included in the sample metadata. General study outcomes and caveats: Clinical and demographic metadata were provided uncurated, with the amount varying by source and participant.

V trim: 0 bases; J trim: 7 bases; unmatched bases: 5. Via the germline V gene, CDR1 is SGHRS and CDR2 YFSETQ. CDR3 length: 16 amino acids, cysteine to phenylalanine. Only the CDR3 DNA stays, 48 bases, in frame from base 1. TCRbeta CDR3 regions were amplified from genomic DNA using the immunoSEQ Assay, a bias-controlled multiplex PCR. Processing in the source paper ran as follows. The number of nucleated cells in each sample was estimated from the amplification of reference gene primers within the assay. Sequence reads were collapsed and filtered to measure the absolute abundance of every unique TCRbeta CDR3 rearrangement. For each sample, productive Simpson clonality was calculated as the square root of Simpson's diversity index across productive rearrangements. This immuneACCESS table, as held by TCRdb, lists in-frame sequences with V and J called but not all clones. Of the missing ones, under half trace to an unresolved V gene in checked studies; the others have no known cause. From that table come the V and J calls and clone size; the DNA was used to work out D and trimming. This sample is represented by approximately 69,000 clones; 90% of them were singletons. The top ten clones comprise 5.3% of the sample.

Whole blood was collected in K2EDTA tubes by collaborating institutions according to the institutions' own protocols. For TCRbeta analysis, collaborator samples were shipped as frozen whole blood, as isolated PBMCs, or as DNA extracted from either sample type. Sequenced material: peripheral blood. This clonotype was obtained from a man between 50 and 59 years old with acute or convalescent COVID-19. The chain is assembled from TRBV5-1 and TRBJ2-2, and 11 bases in between align with TRBD1. The nucleotide sequence is TGCGCCAGCAGCTTGGTCGGACAGGGGGCAGGCGGGGAGCTGTTTTTT. Its protein product is CASSLVGQGAGGELFF. The full variable domain, completed from the reference TRBV5-1 and TRBJ2-2 proteins outside the CDR3, reads KAGVTQTPRYLIKTRGQQVTLSCSPISGHRSVSWYQQTPGQGLQFLFEYFSETQRNKGNFPGRFSGRQFSNSRSEMNVSTLELGDSALYLCASSLVGQGAGGELFFGEGSRLTVL.